This T cell receptor beta chain was recorded in a study of early T cells in non-severe SARS-CoV-2 infection. Background on the study: Chains were not paired, and sequencing was done on bulk RNA from unsorted whole blood.

As part of library construction, unique molecular identifiers were attached to individual cDNA molecules. A single record per CDR3 protein comes from TCRdb applying MiXCR to the 5' RACE reads. The data contain over 55,000 distinct CDR3 sequences, approximately 12% of them seen just once; the ten biggest clones take up roughly 3.1%. CDR1 SGHAT and CDR2 FQNNGV come from the germline V gene. This CDR3 is 15 amino acids long. V was clipped by 5 bases and J by 8 bases, with 21 bases between them. Whole-study findings and limits: Database matching using VDJdb favored anti-spike CD8 responses, with private and CD4 specificities left missing.

Details on this clonotype: Its cognate antigen is unknown.

Sample: whole blood. The source is an adult who was a healthcare worker with PCR-confirmed SARS-CoV-2 infection or an uninfected control (not recorded which). V and J are TRBV11-2 and TRBJ2-5; D remains unclear. DNA of the CDR3: TGTGCCAGCAGCCTGGGTCGGGTGGCAGGTCGAACCCAGTACTTC. It specifies CASSLGRVAGRTQYF. The full variable domain, its missing parts supplied by reference TRBV11-2 and TRBJ2-5, is EAGVAQSPRYKIIEKRQSVAFWCNPISGHATLYWYQQILGQGPKLLIQFQNNGVVDDSQLPKDRFSAERLKGVDSTLKIQPAKLEDSAVYLCASSLGRVAGRTQYFGPGTRLLVL.